This TCR beta chain was identified during a study of OX40 agonist ivuxolimab in advanced cancers. The wider study: Given to patients was ivuxolimab, an agonistic anti-OX40 (CD134) antibody.

Broader study findings: CD8+ T cells (on average) carried more expanded clones than CD4+ T cells.

Prior autoimmune disease or systemic immunosuppression barred patients. Per germline, CDR1 SGHNT and CDR2 YENEEA. This CDR3 has 15 amino acids. Trimming shortened V by 1 base and J by 4 bases, and 13 bases separated the two germline ends. This table comes from immunoSEQ multiplex PCR, and its TCRdb copy is limited to in-frame clones, with some not included. The repertoire has fewer than 25,000 clones, about two thirds of them found once; the top ten carry 9.5% to 15%. A note on this clone: Its specificity is unknown.

The chain employs TRBV11-3 and TRBJ2-5, with D possibly matching TRBD1 (6 bases). The clonotype was recovered from an adult with an advanced solid tumor such as melanoma, head and neck, liver or kidney cancer. The sample was CD4+ or CD8+ T cells sorted from blood, taken in a trial of the OX40 agonist ivuxolimab. The CDR3 is CASSLGLHRVETQYF. CDR3 in DNA: TGTGCCAGCAGCTTAGGCCTTCACAGGGTAGAGACCCAGTACTTC.